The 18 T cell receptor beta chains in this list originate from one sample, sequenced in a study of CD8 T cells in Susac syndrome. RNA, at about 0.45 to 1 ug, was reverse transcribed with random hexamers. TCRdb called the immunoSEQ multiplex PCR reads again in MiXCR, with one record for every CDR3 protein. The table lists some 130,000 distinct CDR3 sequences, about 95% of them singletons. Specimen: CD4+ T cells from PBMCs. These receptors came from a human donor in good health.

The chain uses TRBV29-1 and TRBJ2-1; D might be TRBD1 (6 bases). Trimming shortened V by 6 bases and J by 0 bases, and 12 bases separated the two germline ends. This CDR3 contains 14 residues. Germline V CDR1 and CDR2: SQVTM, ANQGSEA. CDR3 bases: TGCAGCGTCCGAACAGGGAGCTCCTACAATGAGCAGTTCTTC. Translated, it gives CSVRTGSSYNEQFF.

The CDR3 loop reads CASSFAGTGNTEAFF. CDR3 nucleotide sequence: TGCGCCAGCAGCTTTGCCGGGACAGGGAACACTGAAGCTTTCTTT. The chain uses TRBV5-1 and TRBJ1-1, with 8 nucleotides matching TRBD1. Germline loops: CDR1 SGHRS, CDR2 YFSETQ. The CDR3 covers 15 residues. V shed 2 bases, J shed 1 base, and the junction held 4 bases outside the gene matches.

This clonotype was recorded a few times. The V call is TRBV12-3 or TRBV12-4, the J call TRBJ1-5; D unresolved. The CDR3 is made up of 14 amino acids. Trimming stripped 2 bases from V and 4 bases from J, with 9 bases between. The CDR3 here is CASSLSGPNQPQHF. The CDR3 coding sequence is TGTGCCAGCAGTTTAAGCGGGCCTAATCAGCCCCAGCATTTT.

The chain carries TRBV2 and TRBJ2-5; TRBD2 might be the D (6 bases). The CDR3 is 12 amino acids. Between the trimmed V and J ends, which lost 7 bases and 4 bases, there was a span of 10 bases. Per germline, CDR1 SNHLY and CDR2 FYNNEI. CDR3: CASTLGGETQYF. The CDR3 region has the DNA TGTGCCAGCACCTTGGGGGGAGAGACCCAGTACTTC. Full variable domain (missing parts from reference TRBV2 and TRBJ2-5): EPEVTQTPSHQVTQMGQEVILRCVPISNHLYFYWYRQILGQKVEFLVSFYNNEISEKSEIFDDQFSVERPDGSNFTLKIRSTKLEDSAMYFCASTLGGETQYFGPGTRLLVL.

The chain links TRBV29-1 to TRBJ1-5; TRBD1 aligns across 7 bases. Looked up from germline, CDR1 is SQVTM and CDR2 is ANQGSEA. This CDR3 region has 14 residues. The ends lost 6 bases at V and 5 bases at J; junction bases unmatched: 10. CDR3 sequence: CSVAGTADDQPQHF. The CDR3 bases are TGCAGCGTGGCTGGGACAGCCGACGATCAGCCCCAGCATTTT. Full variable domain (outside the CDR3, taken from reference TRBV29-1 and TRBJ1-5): SAVISQKPSRDICQRGTSLTIQCQVDSQVTMMFWYRQQPGQSLTLIATANQGSEATYESGFVIDKFPISRPNLTFSTLTVSNMSPEDSSIYLCSVAGTADDQPQHFGDGTRLSIL.

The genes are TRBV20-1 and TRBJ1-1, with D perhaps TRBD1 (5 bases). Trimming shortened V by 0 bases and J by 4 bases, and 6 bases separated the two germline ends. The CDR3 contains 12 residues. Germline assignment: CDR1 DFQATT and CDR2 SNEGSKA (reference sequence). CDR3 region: CSARDGGTEAFF. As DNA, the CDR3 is TGCAGTGCTAGAGACGGGGGCACTGAAGCTTTCTTT.

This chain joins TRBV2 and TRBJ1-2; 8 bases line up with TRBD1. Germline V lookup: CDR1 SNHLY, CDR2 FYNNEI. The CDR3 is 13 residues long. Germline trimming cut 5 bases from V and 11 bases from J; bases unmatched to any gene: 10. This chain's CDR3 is CASSSWTGMGYTF. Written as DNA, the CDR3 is TGTGCCAGCAGTTCCTGGACAGGGATGGGGTACACCTTC. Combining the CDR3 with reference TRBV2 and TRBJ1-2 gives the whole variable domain EPEVTQTPSHQVTQMGQEVILRCVPISNHLYFYWYRQILGQKVEFLVSFYNNEISEKSEIFDDQFSVERPDGSNFTLKIRSTKLEDSAMYFCASSSWTGMGYTFGSGTRLTVV.

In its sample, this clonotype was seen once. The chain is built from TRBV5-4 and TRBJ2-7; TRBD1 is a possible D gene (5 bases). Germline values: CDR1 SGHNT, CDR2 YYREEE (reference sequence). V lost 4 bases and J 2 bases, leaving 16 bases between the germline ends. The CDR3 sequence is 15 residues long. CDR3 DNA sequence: TGTGCCAGCAGCCCCACAGGTCGTCGTGCCTACGAGCAGTACTTC. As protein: CASSPTGRRAYEQYF. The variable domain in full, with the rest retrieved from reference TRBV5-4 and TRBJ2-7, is ETGVTQSPTHLIKTRGQQVTLRCSSQSGHNTVSWYQQALGQGPQFIFQYYREEENGRGNFPPRFSGLQFPNYSSELNVNALELDDSALYLCASSPTGRRAYEQYFGPGTRLTVT.

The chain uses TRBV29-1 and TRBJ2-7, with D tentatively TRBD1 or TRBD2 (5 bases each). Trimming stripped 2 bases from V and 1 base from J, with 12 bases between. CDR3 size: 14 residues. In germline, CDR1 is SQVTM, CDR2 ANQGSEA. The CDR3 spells CSVESRDGSYEQYF. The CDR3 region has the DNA TGCAGCGTTGAATCAAGGGACGGGTCCTACGAGCAGTACTTC.

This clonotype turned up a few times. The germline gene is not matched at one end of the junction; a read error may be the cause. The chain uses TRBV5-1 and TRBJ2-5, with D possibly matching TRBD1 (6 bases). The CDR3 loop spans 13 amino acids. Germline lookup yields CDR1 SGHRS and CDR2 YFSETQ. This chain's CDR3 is CASSSTGQETQYF. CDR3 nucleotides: TGTGCCAGTAGTTCCACAGGGCAAGAGACCCAGTACTTC.

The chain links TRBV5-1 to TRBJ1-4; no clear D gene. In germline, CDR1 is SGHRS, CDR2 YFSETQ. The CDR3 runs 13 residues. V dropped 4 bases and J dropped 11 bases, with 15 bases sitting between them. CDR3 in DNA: TGCGCCAGCAGCCTACGGCAACAGACCAAACTGTTTTTT. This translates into CASSLRQQTKLFF.

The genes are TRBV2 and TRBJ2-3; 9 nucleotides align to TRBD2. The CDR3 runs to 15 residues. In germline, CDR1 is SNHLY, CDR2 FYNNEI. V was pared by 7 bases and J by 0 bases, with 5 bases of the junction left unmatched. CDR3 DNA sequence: TGTGCCAGCACCGCTAGCGGGGTCAGCACAGATACGCAGTATTTT. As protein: CASTASGVSTDTQYF.

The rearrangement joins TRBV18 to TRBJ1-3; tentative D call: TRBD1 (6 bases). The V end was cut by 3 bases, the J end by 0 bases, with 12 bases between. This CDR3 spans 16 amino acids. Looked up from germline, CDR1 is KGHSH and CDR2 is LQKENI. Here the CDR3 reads CASSPVQGSSGNTIYF. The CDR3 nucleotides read TGTGCCAGCTCACCGGTCCAGGGGAGCTCTGGAAACACCATATATTTT.

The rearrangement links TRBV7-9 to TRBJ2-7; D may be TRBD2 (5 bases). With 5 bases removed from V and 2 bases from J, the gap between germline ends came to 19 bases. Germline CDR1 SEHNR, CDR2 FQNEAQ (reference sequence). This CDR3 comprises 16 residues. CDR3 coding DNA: TGTGCCAGCAGCAAAGGGTATAGCGCAACGCCCTACGAGCAGTACTTC. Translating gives CASSKGYSATPYEQYF.

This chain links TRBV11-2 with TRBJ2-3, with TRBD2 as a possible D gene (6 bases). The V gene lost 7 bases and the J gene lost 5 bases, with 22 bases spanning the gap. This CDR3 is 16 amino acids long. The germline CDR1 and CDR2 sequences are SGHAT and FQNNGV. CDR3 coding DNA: TGTGCCAGCACTCGGGGGATAGTTCTGGGGGGAGATACGCAGTATTTT. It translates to CASTRGIVLGGDTQYF.

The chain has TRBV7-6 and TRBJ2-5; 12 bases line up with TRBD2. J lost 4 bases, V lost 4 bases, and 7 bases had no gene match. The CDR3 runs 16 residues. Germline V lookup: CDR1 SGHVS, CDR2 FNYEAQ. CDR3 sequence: CASSSRLAGVSETQYF. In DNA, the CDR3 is TGTGCCAGCAGCTCCCGACTAGCGGGAGTTTCAGAGACCCAGTACTTC.

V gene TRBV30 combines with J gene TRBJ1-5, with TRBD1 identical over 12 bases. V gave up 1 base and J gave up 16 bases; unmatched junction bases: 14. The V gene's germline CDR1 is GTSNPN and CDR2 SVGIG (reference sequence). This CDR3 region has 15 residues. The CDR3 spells CAWSAAGQGAGRYHF. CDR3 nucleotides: TGTGCCTGGAGTGCCGCGGGACAGGGGGCAGGTCGTTATCATTTT.

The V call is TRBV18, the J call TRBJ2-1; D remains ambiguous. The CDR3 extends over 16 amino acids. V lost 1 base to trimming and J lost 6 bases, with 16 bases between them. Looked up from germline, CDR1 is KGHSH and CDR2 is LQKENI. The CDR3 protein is CASSPQRRANFNEQFF. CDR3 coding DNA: TGTGCCAGCTCACCACAGAGGCGCGCCAACTTCAATGAGCAGTTCTTC.